These 7 T cell receptor beta chains came from one sample sequenced in a study of cytotoxic CD8 clonotypes in ibrutinib-treated CLL. The data were produced by immunoSEQ multiplex PCR, yet TCRdb's version contains in-frame clones alone and is incomplete. The repertoire holds some 290,000 clones, with about 80% as singletons. Here the sequenced sample was PBMCs, taken before ibrutinib treatment. The receptors were sampled from a human donor with chronic lymphocytic leukemia.

This chain connects TRBV2 to TRBJ2-3, with D unclear. The CDR3 extends over 14 amino acids. Trimming pared 1 base from V and 4 bases from J, leaving 9 bases between. CDR1 is SNHLY, CDR2 FYNNEI, per germline. CDR3 loop: CASSEGVVSDTQYF. The CDR3 DNA reads TGTGCCAGCAGTGAAGGAGTTGTCTCAGATACGCAGTATTTT.

The chain employs TRBV4-3 and TRBJ2-3; 7 nucleotides line up with TRBD2. The CDR3 totals 16 residues. J gave up 1 base and V 0 bases, and 4 bases lay outside the gene matches. Germline loops: CDR1 LGHNA, CDR2 YSLEER. The CDR3 sequence: CASSQEAAGGTDTQYF. The DNA for the CDR3 is TGCGCCAGCAGCCAAGAAGCGGCGGGAGGCACAGATACGCAGTATTTT.

The chain joins TRBV14 to TRBJ2-5; 8 nucleotides align to TRBD2. Germline lookup yields CDR1 SGHDN and CDR2 FVKESK. The V segment lost 0 bases and the J segment 4 bases; nucleotides outside the gene matches: 10. CDR3 length equals 17 residues. Here the CDR3 DNA reads TGTGCCAGCAGCCAAGATCGGCGGCTAGCGGGCCTAGAGACCCAGTACTTC. This codes for CASSQDRRLAGLETQYF.

This chain joins TRBV7-2 and TRBJ2-2, with 7 bases fitting TRBD1. Germline trimming cut 5 bases from V and 1 base from J; bases unmatched to any gene: 7. The CDR3 length is 16 residues. Germline V gene lookup returns CDR1 SGHTA and CDR2 FQGNSA. The CDR3 loop is CASSLWTGENTGELFF. CDR3 sequence (DNA): TGTGCCAGCAGCCTATGGACAGGCGAGAACACCGGGGAGCTGTTTTTT.

The chain has TRBV10-2 and TRBJ2-7, with TRBD2 matching over 7 bases. CDR1 WSHSY and CDR2 SAAADI come from the germline V gene. The CDR3 has 14 residues. J gave up 4 bases and V 8 bases, and 11 bases lay outside the gene matches. CDR3 region: CASALAGEVYEQYF. CDR3 coding DNA: TGCGCCAGCGCCCTCGCGGGAGAGGTATACGAGCAGTACTTC.

The V gene is TRBV9, the J gene TRBJ2-2; D is possibly TRBD2 (6 bases). The germline CDR1 and CDR2 sequences are SGDLS and YYNGEE. The CDR3 extends over 13 amino acids. Trimming took 7 bases from V and 6 from J, leaving 13 bases between them. CDR3 sequence (DNA): TGTGCCAGCGGGAGAAGCGGGCCCGGGGAGCTGTTTTTT. Its translation is CASGRSGPGELFF. The variable domain in full, with the rest retrieved from reference TRBV9 and TRBJ2-2, is DSGVTQTPKHLITATGQRVTLRCSPRSGDLSVYWYQQSLDQGLQFLIQYYNGEERAKGNILERFSAQQFPDLHSELNLSSLELGDSALYFCASGRSGPGELFFGEGSRLTVL.

This chain uses TRBV28 with TRBJ1-5; D is undetermined. The V gene lost 5 bases and the J gene lost 0 bases, with 23 bases spanning the gap. Germline values: CDR1 MDHEN, CDR2 SYDVKM. There are 19 residues in the CDR3. The CDR3 region has the DNA TGTGCCAGCAGTCCCATGGCCCTCGCCGGGCCCCGTAGCAATCAGCCCCAGCATTTT. This sequence encodes CASSPMALAGPRSNQPQHF.